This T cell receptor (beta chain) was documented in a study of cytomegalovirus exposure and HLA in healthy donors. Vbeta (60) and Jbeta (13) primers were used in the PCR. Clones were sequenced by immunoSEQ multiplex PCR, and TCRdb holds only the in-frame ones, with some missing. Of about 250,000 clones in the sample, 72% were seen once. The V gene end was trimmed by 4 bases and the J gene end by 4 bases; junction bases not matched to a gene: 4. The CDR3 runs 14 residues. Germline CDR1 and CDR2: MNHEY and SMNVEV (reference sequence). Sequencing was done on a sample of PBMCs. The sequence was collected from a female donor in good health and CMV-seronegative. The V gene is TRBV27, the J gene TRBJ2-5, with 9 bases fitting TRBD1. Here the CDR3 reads CASSSQDRGETQYF. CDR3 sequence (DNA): TGTGCCAGCAGTTCCCAGGACAGGGGAGAGACCCAGTACTTC.